This T cell receptor (beta chain) was captured by sequencing in a study of identical twins. CDR1 SQVTM and CDR2 ANQGSEA come from the germline V gene. CDR3 length: 18 residues. V lost 0 bases and J lost 0; bases outside the gene matches: 7. Ten or more counts support this clonotype. The antigen remains unidentified. Template switching introduced a universal primer site, and the cDNA bore unique molecular identifiers. One entry per CDR3 protein results from TCRdb running MiXCR on the 5' RACE reads. This sample yields about 250,000 distinct CDR3 sequences, of which about 8.5% are seen a single time; approximately 3% belongs to the top ten. Whole-study results and caveats: Diverse VJ usage suggested most zero-insertion clonotypes were not invariant T cells. In cord blood, abundant beta clonotypes had fewer insertions; memory showed no trend.

These data also formed part of another study, on yellow fever vaccine responses in identical twins. That paper states: As reported, the vaccine T cell response of twins seemed partly convergent and partly personalized.

This clonotype originated in a woman younger than 30 in good health. The V and J genes are TRBV29-1 and TRBJ2-2; 10 bases line up with TRBD1. The specimen sequenced was CD8+ T cells sorted from blood. The CDR3 spells CSVEDFGDRGANTGELFF. CDR3 bases: TGCAGCGTTGAAGATTTTGGGGACAGGGGCGCGAACACCGGGGAGCTGTTTTTT.